This TCR beta chain is from a study of blood T cells in healthy people across ages. CDR3 length equals 12 residues. Per germline, CDR1 DFQATT and CDR2 SNEGSKA (reference sequence). The V and J ends lost 8 bases and 2 bases respectively, with 13 bases between them. With a J-beta primer mix and a sample-barcoded 5' primer, a second PCR ran roughly 6 to 11 cycles. Template switching added a 12-random-nucleotide identifier to every cDNA molecule. CDR3-containing paired-end reads numbered at least 2.5 million in each sample. In TCRdb, the 5' RACE reads were re-called with MiXCR into one record per CDR3 protein. In the table there are 780,000 or so distinct CDR3 sequences, around 50% of which are singletons. Study conclusions and caveats: Measured against age, TCR beta diversity per million T cells decreased in a roughly linear manner.

As for this clonotype: What it binds is unknown.

Peripheral blood was drawn, roughly 10 milliliters per donor. Input material: blood. The chain combines TRBV20-1 with TRBJ2-7, with D possibly being TRBD2 (6 bases). The sequence was obtained from a man in his forties in good health. The CDR3 reads CSSDYLTYEQYF. CDR3 sequence (DNA): TGCAGTTCGGACTACCTGACCTACGAGCAGTACTTC.